This section outlines one T cell receptor beta chain sequence together with its context. The entry originates in a study of blood T cell repertoires in COVID-19. Turning to the study itself: Samples representing acute and convalescent COVID-19 were sourced from the United States, Italy and Spain. In each case, the material was cDNA or gDNA derived from T cells, B-cell-depleted T cells, or PBMCs.

After removal of 5 bases from V and 10 bases from J, the junction contained 7 bases not matched to a gene. The CDR3 consists of 15 residues. CDR1 is MDHEN and CDR2 is SYDVKM in the germline V gene. In the source study's methods: Nucleated cell number was recorded as an estimate derived from reference gene primer amplification. Measured with immunoSEQ multiplex PCR; TCRdb has only the in-frame clones, and not every one. The V and J calls and clone size come from that table; D and trimming were worked out from the DNA. The sample records 250,000 or so clones, roughly 90% being singletons. The sample was peripheral blood. The TCR was taken from a woman in her 30s with active or convalescent COVID-19. The chain combines TRBV28 with TRBJ1-6; 11 positions agree with TRBD1. The CDR3 nucleotides are TGTGCCAGCAGTCCACGGGACAGGGGGGACTCACCCCTCCACTTT. Encoded protein: CASSPRDRGDSPLHF.